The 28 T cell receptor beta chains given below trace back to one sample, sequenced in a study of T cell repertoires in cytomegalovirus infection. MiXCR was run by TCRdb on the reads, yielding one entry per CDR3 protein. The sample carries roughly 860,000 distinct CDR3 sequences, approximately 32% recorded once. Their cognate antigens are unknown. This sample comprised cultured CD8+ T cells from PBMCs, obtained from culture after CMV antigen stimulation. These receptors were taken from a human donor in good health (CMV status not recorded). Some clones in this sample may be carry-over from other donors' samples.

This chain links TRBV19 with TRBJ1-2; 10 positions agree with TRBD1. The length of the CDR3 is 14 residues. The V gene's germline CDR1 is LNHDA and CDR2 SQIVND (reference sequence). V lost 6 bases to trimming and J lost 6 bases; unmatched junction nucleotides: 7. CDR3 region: CASSRWGQGHGYTF. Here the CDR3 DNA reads TGTGCCAGTAGCCGATGGGGACAGGGGCATGGCTACACCTTC. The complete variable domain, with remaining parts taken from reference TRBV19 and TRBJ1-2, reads DGGITQSPKYLFRKEGQNVTLSCEQNLNHDAMYWYRQDPGQGLRLIYYSQIVNDFQKGDIAEGYSVSREKKESFPLTVTSAQKNPTAFYLCASSRWGQGHGYTFGSGTRLTVV.

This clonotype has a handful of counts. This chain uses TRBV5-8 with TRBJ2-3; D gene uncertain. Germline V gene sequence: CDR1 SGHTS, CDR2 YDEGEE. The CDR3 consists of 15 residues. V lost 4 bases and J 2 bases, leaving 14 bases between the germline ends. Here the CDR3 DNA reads TGTGCCAGCAGCCAAGAGCCCTGGGCCACAGATACGCAGTATTTT. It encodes CASSQEPWATDTQYF.

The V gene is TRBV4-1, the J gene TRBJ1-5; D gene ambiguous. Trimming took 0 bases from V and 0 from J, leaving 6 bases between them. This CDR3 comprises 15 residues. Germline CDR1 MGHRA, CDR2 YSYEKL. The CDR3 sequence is CASSQDPSSNQPQHF. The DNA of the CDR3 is TGCGCCAGCAGCCAAGACCCCTCTAGCAATCAGCCCCAGCATTTT.

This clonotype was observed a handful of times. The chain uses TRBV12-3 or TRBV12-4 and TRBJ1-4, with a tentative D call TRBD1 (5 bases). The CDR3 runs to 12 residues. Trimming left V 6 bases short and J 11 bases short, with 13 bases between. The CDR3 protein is CASSPLRGKLFF. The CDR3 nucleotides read TGTGCCAGCAGCCCCTTGCGGGGGAAACTGTTTTTT.

As DNA, the CDR3 is TGTGCCAGCAGCGCCCTAGGAGACAGCCGGAGTGATACGCAGTATTTT. It yields the protein CASSALGDSRSDTQYF. V gene TRBV13 combines with J gene TRBJ2-3, with D possibly being TRBD1 (5 bases). Trimming stripped 5 bases from V and 6 bases from J, with 21 bases between. Germline CDR1 reads PRHDT; CDR2 reads FYEKMQ (reference sequence). The CDR3 loop spans 16 amino acids.

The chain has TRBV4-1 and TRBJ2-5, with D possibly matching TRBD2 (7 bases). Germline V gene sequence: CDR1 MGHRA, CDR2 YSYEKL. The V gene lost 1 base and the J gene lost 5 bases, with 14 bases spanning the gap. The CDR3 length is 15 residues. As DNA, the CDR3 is TGCGCCAGCAGCCAAGGGGCGGGGGCAGGGGAGACCCAGTACTTC. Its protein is CASSQGAGAGETQYF.

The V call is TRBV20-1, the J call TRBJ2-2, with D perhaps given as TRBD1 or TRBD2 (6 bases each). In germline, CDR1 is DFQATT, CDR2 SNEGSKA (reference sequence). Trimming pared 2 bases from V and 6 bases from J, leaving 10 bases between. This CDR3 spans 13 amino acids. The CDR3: CSARRGASGELFF. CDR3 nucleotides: TGCAGTGCTAGAAGGGGGGCGTCCGGGGAGCTGTTTTTT.

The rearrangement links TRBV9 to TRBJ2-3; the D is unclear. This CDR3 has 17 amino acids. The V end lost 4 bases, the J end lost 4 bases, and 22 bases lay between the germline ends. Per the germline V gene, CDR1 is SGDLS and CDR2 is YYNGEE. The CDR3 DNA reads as TGTGCCAGCAGCTTTAGAGGTGCGGCATTGGGATCAGATACGCAGTATTTT. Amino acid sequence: CASSFRGAALGSDTQYF.

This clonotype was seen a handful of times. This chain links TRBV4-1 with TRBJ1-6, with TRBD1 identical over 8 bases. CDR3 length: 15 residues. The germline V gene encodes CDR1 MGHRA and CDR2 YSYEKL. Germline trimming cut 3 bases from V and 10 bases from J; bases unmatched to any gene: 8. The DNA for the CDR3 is TGCGCCAGCAGCCATGGAGGACAGGGCGGCTCACCCCTCCACTTT. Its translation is CASSHGGQGGSPLHF.

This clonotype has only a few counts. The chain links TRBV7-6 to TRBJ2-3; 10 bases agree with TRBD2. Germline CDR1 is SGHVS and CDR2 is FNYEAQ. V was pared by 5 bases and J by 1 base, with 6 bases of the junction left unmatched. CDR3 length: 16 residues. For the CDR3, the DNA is TGTGCCAGCAGCGAAAGAGCGGGGGGGGGCACAGATACGCAGTATTTT. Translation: CASSERAGGGTDTQYF.

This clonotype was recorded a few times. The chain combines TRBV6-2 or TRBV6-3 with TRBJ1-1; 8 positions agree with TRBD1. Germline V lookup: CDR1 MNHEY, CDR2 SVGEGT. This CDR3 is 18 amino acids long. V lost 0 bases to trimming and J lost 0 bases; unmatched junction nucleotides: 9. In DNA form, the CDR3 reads TGTGCCAGCAGTTACTCCGGCAGGGGGCAAGGTATGAACACTGAAGCTTTCTTT. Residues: CASSYSGRGQGMNTEAFF.

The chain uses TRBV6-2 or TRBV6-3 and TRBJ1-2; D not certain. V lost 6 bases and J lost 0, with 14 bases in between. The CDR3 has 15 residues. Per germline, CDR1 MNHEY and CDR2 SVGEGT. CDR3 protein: CASRNLERPNYGYTF. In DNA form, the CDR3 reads TGTGCCAGCAGAAACCTCGAGAGGCCTAACTATGGCTACACCTTC.

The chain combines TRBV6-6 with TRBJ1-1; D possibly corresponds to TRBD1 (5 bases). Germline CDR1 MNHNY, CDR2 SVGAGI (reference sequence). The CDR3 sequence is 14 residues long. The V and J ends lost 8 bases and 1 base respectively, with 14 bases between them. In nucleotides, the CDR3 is TGTGCCAGCCGCTGGGGGGTGGGGAACACTGAAGCTTTCTTT. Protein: CASRWGVGNTEAFF.

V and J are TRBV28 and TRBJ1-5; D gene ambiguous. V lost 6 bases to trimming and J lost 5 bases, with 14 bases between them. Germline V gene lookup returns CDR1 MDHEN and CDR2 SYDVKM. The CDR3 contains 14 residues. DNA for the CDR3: TGTGCCAGCAGCCAAACGGGTCTTTATCAGCCCCAGCATTTT. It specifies CASSQTGLYQPQHF.

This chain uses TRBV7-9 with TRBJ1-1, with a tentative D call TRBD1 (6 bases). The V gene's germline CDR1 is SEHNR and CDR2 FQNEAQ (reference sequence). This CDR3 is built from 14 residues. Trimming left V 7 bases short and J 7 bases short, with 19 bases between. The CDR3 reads CASTQTRQVYEAFF. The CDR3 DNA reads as TGTGCCAGCACCCAAACAAGACAGGTTTATGAAGCTTTCTTT. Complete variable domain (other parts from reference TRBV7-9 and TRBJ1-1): DTGVSQNPRHKITKRGQNVTFRCDPISEHNRLYWYRQTLGQGPEFLTYFQNEAQLEKSRLLSDRFSAERPKGSFSTLEIQRTEQGDSAMYLCASTQTRQVYEAFFGQGTRLTVV.

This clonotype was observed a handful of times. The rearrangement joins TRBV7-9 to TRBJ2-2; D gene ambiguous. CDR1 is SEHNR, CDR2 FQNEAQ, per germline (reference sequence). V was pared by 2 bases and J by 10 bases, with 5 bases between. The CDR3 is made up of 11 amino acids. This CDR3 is CASSLTEELFF. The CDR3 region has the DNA TGTGCCAGCAGCTTAACAGAGGAGCTGTTTTTT.

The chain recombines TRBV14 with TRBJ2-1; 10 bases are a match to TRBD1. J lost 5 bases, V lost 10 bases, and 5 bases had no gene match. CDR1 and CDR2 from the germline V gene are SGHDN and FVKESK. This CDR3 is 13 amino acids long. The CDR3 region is CATRDRGDNEQFF. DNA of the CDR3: TGTGCCACCCGGGACAGGGGAGACAATGAGCAGTTCTTC.

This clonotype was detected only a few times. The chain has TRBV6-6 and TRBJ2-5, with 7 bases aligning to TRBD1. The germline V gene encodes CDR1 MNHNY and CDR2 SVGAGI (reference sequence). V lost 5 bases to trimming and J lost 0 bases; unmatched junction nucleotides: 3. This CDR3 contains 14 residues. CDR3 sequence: CASSTTGDQETQYF. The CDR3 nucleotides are TGTGCCAGCAGTACCACAGGGGACCAAGAGACCCAGTACTTC.

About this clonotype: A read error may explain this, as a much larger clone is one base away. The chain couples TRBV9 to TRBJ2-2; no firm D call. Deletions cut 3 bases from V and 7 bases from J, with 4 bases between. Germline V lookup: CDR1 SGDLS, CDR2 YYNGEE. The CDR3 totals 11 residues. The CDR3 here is CASSAGGELFF. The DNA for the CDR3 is TGTGCCAGCAGCGCCGGCGGGGAGCTGTTTTTT.

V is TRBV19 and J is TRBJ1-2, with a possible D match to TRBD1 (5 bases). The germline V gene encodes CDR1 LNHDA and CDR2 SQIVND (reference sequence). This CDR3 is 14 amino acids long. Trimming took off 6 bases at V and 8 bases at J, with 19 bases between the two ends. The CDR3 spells CASRFWGEGYGYTF. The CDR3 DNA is TGTGCCAGTAGATTCTGGGGCGAGGGGTACGGCTACACCTTC.

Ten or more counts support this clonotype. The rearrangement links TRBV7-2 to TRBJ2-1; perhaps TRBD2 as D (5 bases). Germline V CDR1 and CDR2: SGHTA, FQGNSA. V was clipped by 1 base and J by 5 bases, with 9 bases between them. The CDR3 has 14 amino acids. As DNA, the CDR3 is TGTGCCAGCAGCTTAGGAGGGTCCAACAATGAGCAGTTCTTC. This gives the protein CASSLGGSNNEQFF. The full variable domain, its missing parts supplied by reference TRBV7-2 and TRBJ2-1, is GAGVSQSPSNKVTEKGKDVELRCDPISGHTALYWYRQSLGQGLEFLIYFQGNSAPDKSGLPSDRFSAERTGGSVSTLTIQRTQQEDSAVYLCASSLGGSNNEQFFGPGTRLTVL.

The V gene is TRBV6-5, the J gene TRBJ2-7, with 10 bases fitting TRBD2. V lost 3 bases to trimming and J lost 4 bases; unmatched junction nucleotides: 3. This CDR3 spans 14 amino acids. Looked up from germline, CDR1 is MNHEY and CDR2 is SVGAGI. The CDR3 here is CASSYLAGEYEQYF. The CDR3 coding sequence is TGTGCCAGCAGTTATCTAGCGGGGGAATACGAGCAGTACTTC.

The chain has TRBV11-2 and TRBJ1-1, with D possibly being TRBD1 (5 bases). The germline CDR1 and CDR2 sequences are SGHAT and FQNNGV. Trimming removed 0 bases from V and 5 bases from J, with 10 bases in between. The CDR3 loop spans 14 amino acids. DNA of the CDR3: TGTGCCAGCAGCTTAGATTTCAGGGAAACTGAAGCTTTCTTT. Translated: CASSLDFRETEAFF.

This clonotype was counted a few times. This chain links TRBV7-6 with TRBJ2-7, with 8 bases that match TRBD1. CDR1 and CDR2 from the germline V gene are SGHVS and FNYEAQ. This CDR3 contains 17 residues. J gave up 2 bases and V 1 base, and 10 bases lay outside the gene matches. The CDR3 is CASSLGSVDRDAYEQYF. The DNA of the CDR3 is TGTGCCAGCAGCTTAGGGTCCGTGGACAGGGACGCCTACGAGCAGTACTTC.

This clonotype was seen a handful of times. The CDR3 loop reads CASRYDNQPQHF. As DNA, the CDR3 is TGTGCCAGCAGGTACGATAATCAGCCCCAGCATTTT. The chain joins TRBV7-9 to TRBJ1-5; D remains unclear. Germline V gene lookup returns CDR1 SEHNR and CDR2 FQNEAQ (reference sequence). The CDR3 is 12 amino acids. The V gene lost 6 bases and the J gene lost 4 bases, with 7 bases spanning the gap.

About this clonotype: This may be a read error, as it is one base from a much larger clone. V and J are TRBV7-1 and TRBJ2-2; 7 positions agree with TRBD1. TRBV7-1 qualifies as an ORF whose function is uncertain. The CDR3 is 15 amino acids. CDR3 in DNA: TGTGCCAACAGCTCAGGGGGAGCGAACACCGGGGAGCTGTTTTTT. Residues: CANSSGGANTGELFF.

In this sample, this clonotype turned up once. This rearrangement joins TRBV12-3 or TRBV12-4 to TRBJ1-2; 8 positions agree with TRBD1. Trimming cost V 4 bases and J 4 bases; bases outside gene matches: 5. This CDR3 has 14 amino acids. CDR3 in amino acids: CASSSQGAIYGYTF. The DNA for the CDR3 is TGTGCCAGCAGTTCGCAGGGGGCTATCTATGGCTACACCTTC.

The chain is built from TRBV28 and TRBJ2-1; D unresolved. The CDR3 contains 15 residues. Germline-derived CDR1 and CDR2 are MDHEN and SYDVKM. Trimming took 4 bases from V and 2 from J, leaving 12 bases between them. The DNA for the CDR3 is TGTGCCAGCAGTTCAAGACCCGGAGCCTACAATGAGCAGTTCTTC. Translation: CASSSRPGAYNEQFF.